This is a list of T cell receptor beta chains from one sample in a study of sequential checkpoint blockade in melanoma. Data came from immunoSEQ multiplex PCR; TCRdb stores just in-frame clones and leaves some out. The sample carries 15,000 to 20,000 clones, roughly 69% recorded once. The material sequenced was CD8+ T cells sorted from blood (inferred from file names), taken from a patient given nivolumab and ipilimumab in sequence. The receptors derive from a human donor with melanoma. Each CDR3 is given with its conserved first and last residue. The order of the fields is CDR3 protein, CDR3 DNA, D gene, clone size, J gene, V gene. The D gene is left open where the match is weak. Clone sizes are given selectively: once, few, many, or a class where the clone is expanded.

cdr3_aa: CASEGNGYTF
cdr3_nt: TGTGCGAGTGAGGGAAATGGCTACACCTTC
d_call: NA
clone_size: NA
j_call: TRBJ1-2
v_call: TRBV28

cdr3_aa: CASSYAAGPEAFF
cdr3_nt: TGTGCCAGCAGTTACGCTGCAGGGCCTGAAGCTTTCTTT
d_call: NA
clone_size: NA
j_call: TRBJ1-1
v_call: TRBV6-5

cdr3_aa: CASSQGPPGTSGVRTDTQYF
cdr3_nt: TGCGCCAGCAGCCAAGGTCCCCCGGGCACTAGCGGGGTTCGCACAGATACGCAGTATTTT
d_call: TRBD2
clone_size: NA
j_call: TRBJ2-3
v_call: TRBV4-1

cdr3_aa: CASSSDSLSSYEQYF
cdr3_nt: TGTGCCAGCAGCTCGGACAGTTTAAGCTCCTACGAGCAGTACTTC
d_call: NA
clone_size: once
j_call: TRBJ2-7
v_call: TRBV7-9

cdr3_aa: CASRPPGQGEVWSYEQYF
cdr3_nt: TGTGCCAGCAGGCCTCCGGGACAGGGAGAAGTGTGGTCCTACGAGCAGTACTTC
d_call: TRBD1
clone_size: once
j_call: TRBJ2-7
v_call: TRBV28

cdr3_aa: CASSLSGHNSYEQYF
cdr3_nt: TGTGCCAGCAGTTTATCCGGACACAACTCCTACGAGCAGTACTTC
d_call: NA
clone_size: NA
j_call: TRBJ2-7
v_call: TRBV27

cdr3_aa: CASSPYGTGDTTGELFF
cdr3_nt: TGTGCCAGCTCACCATACGGGACAGGGGATACCACCGGGGAGCTGTTTTTT
d_call: TRBD1
clone_size: many
j_call: TRBJ2-2
v_call: TRBV18

cdr3_aa: CATSTDRGRGTEAFF
cdr3_nt: TGTGCCACCAGCACGGACAGGGGTCGGGGCACTGAAGCTTTCTTT
d_call: TRBD1
clone_size: NA
j_call: TRBJ1-1
v_call: TRBV15

cdr3_aa: CASSQDRVGSKRYF
cdr3_nt: TGTGCCAGCAGCCAAGATCGTGTCGGGAGTAAGAGGTACTTC
d_call: NA
clone_size: NA
j_call: TRBJ2-7
v_call: TRBV4-2

cdr3_aa: CASSFEVEEKLFF
cdr3_nt: TGTGCCAGCAGCTTTGAAGTTGAGGAAAAACTGTTTTTT
d_call: NA
clone_size: NA
j_call: TRBJ1-4
v_call: TRBV7-9

cdr3_aa: CASSQGTSGRNEQFF
cdr3_nt: TGTGCCAGCAGCCAAGGGACTAGCGGGAGAAATGAGCAGTTCTTC
d_call: TRBD2
clone_size: NA
j_call: TRBJ2-1
v_call: TRBV16

cdr3_aa: CASSLVARGDTEAFF
cdr3_nt: TGTGCCAGCAGCTTAGTGGCCAGGGGCGACACTGAAGCTTTCTTT
d_call: NA
clone_size: NA
j_call: TRBJ1-1
v_call: TRBV7-3

cdr3_aa: CASSLTPPGERSYEQYF
cdr3_nt: TGTGCCAGCAGCTTAACCCCCCCGGGGGAGCGCTCCTACGAGCAGTACTTC
d_call: NA
clone_size: NA
j_call: TRBJ2-7
v_call: TRBV7-8

cdr3_aa: CASSEHLGLGETQYF
cdr3_nt: TGTGCCAGCAGCGAACACCTCGGACTAGGAGAGACCCAGTACTTC
d_call: TRBD2
clone_size: once
j_call: TRBJ2-5
v_call: TRBV7-9

cdr3_aa: CASSYEGTSGGEQYF
cdr3_nt: TGTGCCAGCAGTTACGAGGGGACTAGTGGCGGCGAGCAGTACTTC
d_call: TRBD2
clone_size: NA
j_call: TRBJ2-7
v_call: TRBV6-5

cdr3_aa: CAISELTGARYGYTF
cdr3_nt: TGTGCCATCAGTGAGCTGACAGGCGCGCGCTATGGCTACACCTTC
d_call: NA
clone_size: NA
j_call: TRBJ1-2
v_call: TRBV10-3

cdr3_aa: CASSGQGYSNYGYTF
cdr3_nt: TGTGCCAGCTCGGGACAGGGATATTCTAACTATGGCTACACCTTC
d_call: TRBD1
clone_size: NA
j_call: TRBJ1-2
v_call: TRBV19

cdr3_aa: CAISESLTAGNQPQHF
cdr3_nt: TGTGCCATCAGTGAGTCGTTGACTGCGGGCAATCAGCCCCAGCATTTT
d_call: NA
clone_size: NA
j_call: TRBJ1-5
v_call: TRBV10-3

cdr3_aa: CASSYSTGGSPLHF
cdr3_nt: TGTGCCAGCAGTTATTCTACTGGGGGGTCACCCCTCCACTTT
d_call: NA
clone_size: NA
j_call: TRBJ1-6
v_call: TRBV5-6

cdr3_aa: CASTLTRGGELFF
cdr3_nt: TGTGCCAGCACCCTGACTAGGGGGGGAGAACTGTTTTTT
d_call: NA
clone_size: few
j_call: TRBJ1-4
v_call: TRBV14

cdr3_aa: CASSRIQRGLVETQYF
cdr3_nt: TGTGCCAGCAGTCGAATCCAACGCGGTTTGGTGGAGACCCAGTACTTC
d_call: NA
clone_size: NA
j_call: TRBJ2-5
v_call: TRBV27

cdr3_aa: CASSFPPNSVASYNEQFF
cdr3_nt: TGTGCCAGCAGCTTTCCACCCAATAGCGTTGCCTCCTACAATGAGCAGTTCTTC
d_call: NA
clone_size: few
j_call: TRBJ2-1
v_call: TRBV7-9

cdr3_aa: CASSHGPTSGGIGGEQFF
cdr3_nt: TGTGCCAGCAGCCACGGACCGACTAGCGGGGGGATTGGTGGTGAGCAGTTCTTC
d_call: TRBD2
clone_size: NA
j_call: TRBJ2-1
v_call: TRBV7-6

cdr3_aa: CASSFNSGVSYGYTF
cdr3_nt: TGTGCCAGCAGTTTTAATTCAGGGGTGAGCTATGGCTACACCTTC
d_call: NA
clone_size: NA
j_call: TRBJ1-2
v_call: TRBV28

cdr3_aa: CASSPGSVNTEAFF
cdr3_nt: TGTGCCAGCTCCCCGGGGAGCGTGAACACTGAAGCTTTCTTT
d_call: NA
clone_size: NA
j_call: TRBJ1-1
v_call: TRBV27

cdr3_aa: CASSGSRGIPEAFF
cdr3_nt: TGTGCCAGCAGTGGATCAAGGGGCATACCTGAAGCTTTCTTT
d_call: NA
clone_size: NA
j_call: TRBJ1-1
v_call: TRBV2

cdr3_aa: CASSPRYRDSGYF
cdr3_nt: TGTGCCAGCAGTCCGCGCTATAGGGACAGCGGGTACTTC
d_call: TRBD1
clone_size: medium-sized
j_call: TRBJ2-7
v_call: TRBV28

cdr3_aa: CASSSDLGGTEAFF
cdr3_nt: TGCGCCAGCAGCTCCGACCTCGGAGGGACTGAAGCTTTCTTT
d_call: NA
clone_size: NA
j_call: TRBJ1-1
v_call: TRBV5-1

cdr3_aa: CASSLEVAGGTDTQYF
cdr3_nt: TGCGCCAGCAGCTTGGAGGTAGCGGGAGGGACAGATACGCAGTATTTT
d_call: TRBD2
clone_size: NA
j_call: TRBJ2-3
v_call: TRBV5-1

cdr3_aa: CATSRPGGALNTEAFF
cdr3_nt: TGTGCCACCAGCAGACCAGGAGGCGCCCTGAACACTGAAGCTTTCTTT
d_call: NA
clone_size: NA
j_call: TRBJ1-1
v_call: TRBV15

cdr3_aa: CASTREGERQATLSYEQYF
cdr3_nt: TGTGCCAGCACTCGAGAGGGGGAGCGACAGGCAACCCTTTCTTACGAGCAGTACTTC
d_call: NA
clone_size: NA
j_call: TRBJ2-7
v_call: TRBV2

cdr3_aa: CASSQDYQGPYEQYF
cdr3_nt: TGTGCCAGCAGCCAAGATTACCAGGGCCCCTACGAGCAGTACTTC
d_call: NA
clone_size: NA
j_call: TRBJ2-7
v_call: TRBV4-2

cdr3_aa: CASSLLGTGFPRSGYIF
cdr3_nt: TGTGCCAGCAGCTTACTCGGGACAGGGTTCCCCCGAAGCGGCTACATCTTC
d_call: TRBD1
clone_size: NA
j_call: TRBJ1-2
v_call: TRBV13

cdr3_aa: CASSNPGLAYEQYF
cdr3_nt: TGTGCCAGCAGCAATCCGGGACTAGCCTACGAGCAGTACTTC
d_call: TRBD2
clone_size: few
j_call: TRBJ2-7
v_call: TRBV6-1

cdr3_aa: CASSLRFRDYGYTF
cdr3_nt: TGTGCCAGCAGTTTAAGGTTCAGGGACTATGGCTACACCTTC
d_call: NA
clone_size: NA
j_call: TRBJ1-2
v_call: TRBV5-6

cdr3_aa: CASSISGSSEQFF
cdr3_nt: TGTGCCAGTAGTATTAGCGGGAGCAGTGAGCAGTTCTTC
d_call: TRBD2
clone_size: few
j_call: TRBJ2-1
v_call: TRBV19

cdr3_aa: CASSQDAGTSGRREQYF
cdr3_nt: TGCGCCAGCAGCCAAGATGCCGGGACTAGCGGGAGGAGGGAGCAGTACTTC
d_call: TRBD2
clone_size: NA
j_call: TRBJ2-7
v_call: TRBV4-3

cdr3_aa: CASSSAGLAGGGQFF
cdr3_nt: TGTGCCAGCAGCTCGGCGGGACTAGCGGGAGGGGGACAGTTCTTC
d_call: TRBD2
clone_size: NA
j_call: TRBJ2-1
v_call: TRBV7-9